Sequencing of this T cell receptor (beta chain) was carried out in a study of T cells in tuberculosis. Study results and caveats: Active tuberculosis patients had shorter CDR3-alpha; the beta difference was nonsignificant.

Time point meaning: new active TB diagnosis, blood taken before or within 7 days of starting treatment. Tuberculosis was confirmed by positive sputum smear and/or M. tuberculosis culture. As concerns this clone: Its antigen remains unknown.

V lost 0 bases and J lost 0, with 6 bases in between. The CDR3 has 14 residues. Germline CDR1 and CDR2: MNHEY and SVGAGI. Some clones are missing from TCRdb's copy, which holds only in-frame ones; the method was immunoSEQ multiplex PCR. The data hold fewer than 35,000 clones, with more than 70% observed a single time. The chain is built from TRBV6-5 and TRBJ2-7; unclear D gene. This specimen was PBMCs, taken at tuberculosis diagnosis. This TCR was sampled from an adult with tuberculosis. In nucleotides, the CDR3 is TGTGCCAGCAGTTACTCGGGCTTCTCCTACGAGCAGTACTTC. Protein product: CASSYSGFSYEQYF.